Listed below are T cell receptor beta chains from one sample, sequenced in a study of blood T cell repertoires in COVID-19. Clones were sequenced by immunoSEQ multiplex PCR, and TCRdb holds only the in-frame ones, with some missing. The sample lists nearly 350,000 clones, 91% seen once, with less than 3.5% in the top ten. Sequencing was performed on peripheral blood. Receptors originate from a young woman who had recovered from COVID-19. Each CDR3 is given with its conserved first and last residue. Each record gives: D gene, J gene, clone size, V gene, CDR3 DNA, CDR3 protein. The D gene is left open where the match is weak. Size is omitted from some rows. Given values are once, few, many or a class for expanded clones.

.,TRBJ1-1,.,TRBV6-5,TGTGCCAGCAGTCGGAGGGATCTGAACACTGAAGCTTTCTTT,CASSRRDLNTEAFF
TRBD2,TRBJ2-1,.,TRBV5-1,TGCGCCAGCAGCCATGGACTAGCGGACTACAATGAGCAGTTCTTC,CASSHGLADYNEQFF
TRBD1,TRBJ2-2,.,TRBV6-5,TGTGCCAGCAGCAGAGACAGGGGGAACACCGGGGAGCTGTTTTTT,CASSRDRGNTGELFF
TRBD1,TRBJ1-4,.,TRBV10-3,TGTGCCATCAGTAAAGACAGGGCGGATGAAAAACTGTTTTTT,CAISKDRADEKLFF
.,TRBJ2-1,.,TRBV11-2,TGTGCCAGCAGCTTAGGCAGCGGGACACACAATGAGCAGTTCTTC,CASSLGSGTHNEQFF
.,TRBJ2-2,.,TRBV3-1/TRBV3-2,TGTGCCAGCAGCCACCGGGACTCCCTCACCGGCGGGGAGCTGTTTTTT,CASSHRDSLTGGELFF
TRBD1,TRBJ1-5,.,TRBV4-3,TGCGCCAGCAGCCAACGACAGGGGATGGGTCAGCCCCAGCATTTT,CASSQRQGMGQPQHF
TRBD1,TRBJ2-3,.,TRBV4-3,TGCGCCAGCAGCCACCTCCAGGGGGGCACAGATACGCAGTATTTT,CASSHLQGGTDTQYF
TRBD2,TRBJ2-1,.,TRBV27,TGTGCCAGCAGAGGACTAGCGGGAGGGGGGAATGAGCAGTTCTTC,CASRGLAGGGNEQFF
.,TRBJ1-2,.,TRBV2,TGTGCCAGCAGTGAAGGGGCAGGGTTGGGCTACACCTTC,CASSEGAGLGYTF
.,TRBJ1-6,few,TRBV9,TGTGCCAGCAGCAGTCTGGGCGGGAACGGTTCACCCCTCCACTTT,CASSSLGGNGSPLHF
TRBD1,TRBJ1-2,.,TRBV13,TGTGCCAGCAGCTTAGGGAGGGACAGGGGGAACTATGGCTACACCTTC,CASSLGRDRGNYGYTF
.,TRBJ1-1,.,TRBV27,TGTGCCAGCAGTTTGCAGGTTGACACTGAAGCTTTCTTT,CASSLQVDTEAFF
.,TRBJ2-5,.,TRBV5-6,TGTGCCAGCAGCCCCGGGGTCGCGGAGACCCAGTACTTC,CASSPGVAETQYF
.,TRBJ2-5,.,TRBV6-2/TRBV6-3,TGTGCCAGCAGTACGCATAGTCGGGGATCGGGCGAGACCCAGTACTTC,CASSTHSRGSGETQYF
TRBD1,TRBJ1-1,.,TRBV5-6,TGTGCCAGCAGCGGGTGGACAGGGATGAACACTGAAGCTTTCTTT,CASSGWTGMNTEAFF
TRBD2,TRBJ2-3,.,TRBV10-3,TGTGCCATCGGGCGAAGCGGGAGGGACACAGATACGCAGTATTTT,CAIGRSGRDTDTQYF
.,TRBJ2-2,once,TRBV19,TGTGCCAGTAGTCTAACAGGGTGGACCGGGGAGCTGTTTTTT,CASSLTGWTGELFF
.,TRBJ1-1,.,TRBV11-2,TGTGCCAGCAGCCCGAGCACGAACACTGAAGCTTTCTTT,CASSPSTNTEAFF
.,TRBJ2-1,.,TRBV11-3,TGTGCCAGCAGCCCCTTTTACACCGGGGGGCACTACAATGAGCAGTTCTTC,CASSPFYTGGHYNEQFF
.,TRBJ1-1,once,TRBV4-3,TGCGCCAGCAGCCAAGACTACCGTAACACTGAAGCTTTCTTT,CASSQDYRNTEAFF
.,TRBJ2-4,.,TRBV6-6,TGTGCCAGCAGCTACTCCGGACTACAGAACATTCAGTACTTC,CASSYSGLQNIQYF
.,TRBJ2-6,.,TRBV7-9,TGTGCCAGCCCAGGTCTCTCTGGGGCCAACGTCCTGACTTTC,CASPGLSGANVLTF
.,TRBJ2-2,.,TRBV15,TGTGCCACCAGCAGAGTCCCGCCGGGAAGGACCTTAGGGGAGCTGTTTTTT,CATSRVPPGRTLGELFF
.,TRBJ2-2,.,TRBV7-9,TGTGCCAGCGGAGAGAGCGGCGGGGAGCTGTTTTTT,CASGESGGELFF
TRBD1,TRBJ1-4,.,TRBV7-2,TGTGCCAGCAGCTTAGCGCAAGGCAGGGGGCCTGAAAAACTGTTTTTT,CASSLAQGRGPEKLFF
TRBD2,TRBJ2-1,.,TRBV10-3,TGTGCCATCAGTGCAACTAGCGGGAATAATGAGCAGTTCTTC,CAISATSGNNEQFF
TRBD1,TRBJ1-1,.,TRBV11-2,TGTGCCAGCAGCACTGGGACAGGGGCTGAAGCTTTCTTT,CASSTGTGAEAFF
TRBD2,TRBJ2-1,.,TRBV18,TGTGCCAGCTCTCCTGGACTAGCGGGAGTGTTCTTC,CASSPGLAGVFF
.,TRBJ2-1,.,TRBV11-3,TGTGCCAGCAGCTCCCGGAGGGGGGGCGGTTACAATGAGCAGTTCTTC,CASSSRRGGGYNEQFF
TRBD1,TRBJ1-6,once,TRBV13,TGTGCCAGCAGCACCCGACAGGGGTCTTCACCCCTCCACTTT,CASSTRQGSSPLHF
TRBD1,TRBJ2-2,few,TRBV7-2,TGTGCCAGCAGCTCCAGGGGGCCGAACACCGGGGAGCTGTTTTTT,CASSSRGPNTGELFF
.,TRBJ1-2,.,TRBV7-2,TGTGCCAGCAGCCCTCGACAGGCACCCTATGGCTACACCTTC,CASSPRQAPYGYTF
TRBD2,TRBJ2-1,.,TRBV4-2,TGTGCCAGCAGCCAAGGGACTAGCGCAAACAATGAGCAGTTCTTC,CASSQGTSANNEQFF
TRBD1,TRBJ1-5,.,TRBV5-6,TGTGCCAGCAGCCAGGGGGTTGGAAGCAATCAGCCCCAGCATTTT,CASSQGVGSNQPQHF
TRBD1,TRBJ2-1,.,TRBV5-4,TGTGCCAGCAGCGTGACAGGGGGCAATGAGCAGTTCTTC,CASSVTGGNEQFF
.,TRBJ2-1,.,TRBV28,TGTGCCAGCAGTTTACCCTTAGCGGCCACCCCGAGCAATGAGCAGTTCTTC,CASSLPLAATPSNEQFF
.,TRBJ2-1,.,TRBV7-2,TGTGCCAGCAGCTTAGACCCCGCAGGGATTTACAATGAGCAGTTCTTC,CASSLDPAGIYNEQFF
TRBD1,TRBJ1-1,.,TRBV6-5,TGTGCCAGCAGTAATAAACAGGGGACTGAAGCTTTCTTT,CASSNKQGTEAFF
TRBD1,TRBJ1-3,.,TRBV30,TGTGCCTGGAGTGCCAACAGGGGCCGACTCTCTGGAAACACCATATATTTT,CAWSANRGRLSGNTIYF
.,TRBJ1-1,.,TRBV5-6,TGTGCCAGCAGCTTGGGGCGACAGCGGAACACTGAAGCTTTCTTT,CASSLGRQRNTEAFF
.,TRBJ1-6,.,TRBV7-9,TGTGCCAGCAGCAGGAATTCCGCCGGGAATTCACCCCTCCACTTT,CASSRNSAGNSPLHF
.,TRBJ1-1,.,TRBV30,TGTGCCTGGAGTTCTATCATACAGATCCGTGAAGCTTTCTTT,CAWSSIIQIREAFF
.,TRBJ1-5,once,TRBV3-1/TRBV3-2,TGTGCCAGCAGCCAAGATCCCACAGCTGGTCAGCCCCAGCATTTT,CASSQDPTAGQPQHF
TRBD1,TRBJ1-5,.,TRBV27,TGTGCCAGCAGTTTATCCGGGACAGGGGAAGGACAGCCCCAGCATTTT,CASSLSGTGEGQPQHF